What follows are 25 T cell receptor beta chains derived from one specimen sequenced in a study of blood T cells in healthy people across ages (dated by TCRdb to the mid-2010s). The protocol used for the library was 5' RACE. Reads for this sample came from an Illumina HiSeq 2500. A second roughly 6 to 12 cycle PCR used a sample-barcoded 5' primer and a J-beta primer mix. TCRdb's own reprocessing of the public reads used fastp at Q25 and MiXCR and kept productive beta chains. Rows are combined by CDR3 protein, so each entry shows the most common genes and DNA. For this sample there are approximately 800,000 distinct CDR3 sequences; roughly three fifths appear just once. The top ten clonotypes cover around a quarter of the sample. Sequenced sample: blood. Receptors originate from a middle-aged man in good health.

The chain has TRBV6-2 or TRBV6-3 and TRBJ2-5; 7 bases map to TRBD2. Germline values: CDR1 MNHEY, CDR2 SVGEGT. The CDR3 loop spans 17 amino acids. Trimming at V came to 6 bases and at J to 5 bases, leaving 18 bases not matched to a gene. CDR3 sequence: CASSPDLGLKSSETQYF. The DNA for the CDR3 is TGTGCCAGCAGCCCAGATCTGGGACTAAAATCTAGCGAGACCCAGTACTTC.

This chain uses TRBV4-2 with TRBJ2-3, with D tentatively TRBD2 (6 bases). This CDR3 region has 17 residues. Germline loops: CDR1 LGHNA, CDR2 YNFKEQ. The germline V and J ends were trimmed by 0 bases and 1 base, with 14 bases remaining between them. CDR3 residues: CASSQEGAGTRTDTQYF. In DNA form, the CDR3 reads TGTGCCAGCAGCCAAGAAGGCGCGGGGACCCGCACAGATACGCAGTATTTT.

The chain carries TRBV29-1 and TRBJ2-3, with 9 bases aligning to TRBD1. V was clipped by 4 bases and J by 1 base; unmatched bases: 6. The CDR3 extends over 15 amino acids. CDR1 is SQVTM, CDR2 ANQGSEA, per germline. The CDR3 loop is CSVAGQGLGTDTQYF. The CDR3 nucleotides read TGCAGCGTTGCGGGACAGGGTTTAGGCACAGATACGCAGTATTTT.

The chain carries TRBV20-1 and TRBJ1-5; D unclear. Germline-derived CDR1 and CDR2 are DFQATT and SNEGSKA (reference sequence). The CDR3 consists of 12 residues. The germline V and J ends were trimmed by 5 bases and 2 bases, with 7 bases remaining between them. As DNA, the CDR3 is TGCAGTGCTTACAGTGGCAATCAGCCCCAGCATTTT. It translates to CSAYSGNQPQHF.

The V gene is TRBV20-1, the J gene TRBJ2-3, with 12 bases identical to TRBD2. CDR1 is DFQATT and CDR2 is SNEGSKA in the germline V gene (reference sequence). The CDR3 runs 17 residues. The V segment lost 3 bases and the J segment 6 bases; nucleotides outside the gene matches: 13. Here the CDR3 reads CSASSEKLAGGRDTQYF. The CDR3 DNA follows: TGCAGTGCTAGTTCGGAGAAGCTAGCGGGGGGGAGGGATACGCAGTATTTT.

In this sample, this clonotype turned up a few times. The V and J genes are TRBV15 and TRBJ2-2, with D possibly matching TRBD2 (6 bases). CDR1 LNHNV and CDR2 YYDKDF come from the germline V gene (reference sequence). The germline V and J ends were trimmed by 7 bases and 6 bases, with 18 bases remaining between them. The CDR3 loop spans 15 amino acids. CDR3 region: CATTGWREVAGELFF. The CDR3 DNA follows: TGTGCCACCACGGGCTGGCGGGAAGTCGCCGGGGAGCTGTTTTTT.

V and J are TRBV20-1 and TRBJ2-4; D perhaps matches TRBD1 (5 bases). The better agreement between TRBJ2-7 and the DNA end casts doubt on the J call. The CDR3 consists of 13 residues. Germline values: CDR1 DFQATT, CDR2 SNEGSKA (reference sequence). The CDR3, as DNA: TGCAGTGCTGTGCAGGGTTTCGGCTACGAGCAGTACTTC. As protein: CSAVQGFGYEQYF.

This rearrangement joins TRBV7-9 to TRBJ2-7; D might be TRBD1 or TRBD2, each matching 5 bases. Germline V gives CDR1 SEHNR, CDR2 FQNEAQ (reference sequence). This CDR3 is 15 amino acids long. V was clipped by 1 base and J by 2 bases, with 12 bases between them. The CDR3 DNA is TGTGCCAGCAGCTTAGGGTGGGGGTTACCCTACGAGCAGTACTTC. As protein: CASSLGWGLPYEQYF.

V usage is TRBV27 and J usage is TRBJ2-3, with 11 bases that match TRBD2. Trimming took 4 bases from V and 2 from J; bases not matched to a gene: 2. The CDR3 contains 15 residues. Germline loops: CDR1 MNHEY, CDR2 SMNVEV (reference sequence). The CDR3 sequence is CASSSSGGYTDTQYF. In nucleotides, the CDR3 is TGTGCCAGCAGTTCTAGCGGGGGGTACACAGATACGCAGTATTTT.

This clonotype appeared a single time. The J gene is TRBJ2-3, the V gene TRBV20-1; D is undetermined. With 2 bases removed from V and 0 bases from J, the gap between germline ends came to 9 bases. This CDR3 comprises 14 residues. Per germline, CDR1 DFQATT and CDR2 SNEGSKA (reference sequence). The CDR3 coding sequence is TGCAGTGCTAGAATCCCTTCCAGCACAGATACGCAGTATTTT. This gives the protein CSARIPSSTDTQYF.

Comment on this clonotype: A single base separates this from a much larger clone, so it may be a read error. The J gene is TRBJ2-7, the V gene TRBV7-2, with TRBD1 identical over 11 bases. The V gene's germline CDR1 is SGHTA and CDR2 FQGNSA. This CDR3 comprises 13 residues. J was trimmed by 6 bases and V by 5 bases; bases with no gene match: 3. The CDR3 region is CASSADRGREQYF. CDR3 sequence (DNA): TGTGCCAGCAGCGCGGACAGGGGGCGCGAGCAGTACTTC.

This clonotype was counted only a few times. This rearrangement joins TRBV18 to TRBJ2-6; 9 bases align to TRBD1. The CDR3 contains 17 residues. Germline V gene data show CDR1 as KGHSH and CDR2 as LQKENI. Trimming removed 3 bases from V and 1 base from J; junction bases left unmatched: 4. CDR3 region: CASSPRDRASGANVLTF. CDR3 DNA sequence: TGTGCCAGCTCACCCCGGGACAGGGCGTCTGGGGCCAACGTCCTGACTTTC.

Only one count was recorded for this clonotype. V gene TRBV12-3 or TRBV12-4 combines with J gene TRBJ2-3; the D call may be TRBD1 or TRBD2 (5 bases each). The V end was cut by 1 base, the J end by 6 bases, with 11 bases between. The CDR3 sequence is 14 residues long. Written as DNA, the CDR3 is TGTGCCAGCAGTTTAGGGGACCCAGTGGATACGCAGTATTTT. This translates into CASSLGDPVDTQYF.

In DNA, the CDR3 is TGCAGTGCTAGGAGACCCGACAATGAGCAGTTCTTC. This sequence encodes CSARRPDNEQFF. V is TRBV20-1 and J is TRBJ2-1; unclear D gene. The CDR3 runs 12 residues. V dropped 3 bases and J dropped 5 bases, with 8 bases sitting between them. Per the germline V gene, CDR1 is DFQATT and CDR2 is SNEGSKA (reference sequence).

The CDR3 DNA reads TGTGCCAGCAGCCAACAACAGGTTCGTGGCTACACCTTC. Amino acids: CASSQQQVRGYTF. The chain combines TRBV3-1 with TRBJ1-2, with a possible D match to TRBD1 (5 bases). The V and J ends lost 2 bases and 7 bases respectively, with 11 bases between them. There are 13 residues in the CDR3. Per germline, CDR1 LGHDT and CDR2 YNNKEL (reference sequence).

This clonotype was counted once. The V gene is TRBV21-1, the J gene TRBJ2-7; the table gives TRBD1 as D, unverified against the DNA. TRBV21-1 is described as a pseudogene. This CDR3 has 13 residues. The CDR3 sequence: CASSKRDSYEQYF. The CDR3 coding sequence is TGTGCCAGCAGCAAGCGAGACAGCTACGAGCAGTACTTC.

V usage is TRBV12-3 or TRBV12-4 and J usage is TRBJ1-2; D is unresolved. The CDR3 covers 10 residues. Trimming removed 3 bases at V and 8 bases at J, with 4 bases between. CDR3 nucleotides: TGTGCCAGCAGTTTTCACGGCTACACCTTC. Translated, it gives CASSFHGYTF.

The V gene is TRBV12-3 or TRBV12-4, the J gene TRBJ1-2; 7 bases align to TRBD1. V lost 7 bases to trimming and J lost 4 bases; unmatched junction nucleotides: 9. The CDR3 sequence is 14 residues long. The CDR3 nucleotides read TGTGCCAGCACAAGACAGGGACGTTCCTATGGCTACACCTTC. This gives the protein CASTRQGRSYGYTF.

This clonotype has a handful of counts. The V gene is TRBV12-3 or TRBV12-4, the J gene TRBJ1-1; D remains ambiguous. Between the trimmed V and J ends, which lost 4 bases and 0 bases, there was a span of 9 bases. The CDR3 consists of 14 residues. The CDR3 reads CASSSPPMNTEAFF. In DNA form, the CDR3 reads TGTGCCAGCAGTTCCCCCCCAATGAACACTGAAGCTTTCTTT.

The chain recombines TRBV7-9 with TRBJ2-3; D could derive from TRBD1 or TRBD2 (5 bases each). Germline V lookup: CDR1 SEHNR, CDR2 FQNEAQ (reference sequence). CDR3 length: 15 residues. Deletions cut 5 bases from V and 0 bases from J, with 12 bases between. As DNA, the CDR3 is TGTGCCAGCAGCCAGGGAGAGTCTAGCACAGATACGCAGTATTTT. Translating gives CASSQGESSTDTQYF.

This clonotype has more than one count but fewer than ten. The chain links TRBV28 to TRBJ2-7; TRBD1 aligns across 12 bases. The DNA end favors TRBJ2-5, so the J call may be wrong. Looked up from germline, CDR1 is MDHEN and CDR2 is SYDVKM. The length of the CDR3 is 15 residues. The CDR3 reads CASSWGTGGRETQYF. The CDR3 DNA reads as TGTGCCAGCAGTTGGGGGACAGGGGGCCGGGAGACCCAGTACTTC.

This clonotype has at least ten counts. This chain links TRBV20-1 with TRBJ2-7; a weak D match, TRBD1 (6 bases). Per germline, CDR1 DFQATT and CDR2 SNEGSKA (reference sequence). V was pared by 6 bases and J by 0 bases, with 21 bases between. There are 16 residues in the CDR3. CDR3 coding DNA: TGCAGTGCGCAAACCACACAGGGCCGGTCCTCCTACGAGCAGTACTTC. It yields the protein CSAQTTQGRSSYEQYF.

The chain couples TRBV12-3 or TRBV12-4 to TRBJ1-4, with TRBD1 identical over 10 bases. The CDR3 covers 15 residues. J gave up 5 bases and V 0 bases, and 0 bases lay outside the gene matches. The CDR3 DNA is TGTGCCAGCAGTTTAGCGGGACAGGGGAATGAAAAACTGTTTTTT. Translation: CASSLAGQGNEKLFF.

The chain links TRBV27 to TRBJ2-5, with TRBD2 matching 11 bases. The J segment lost 4 bases and the V segment lost 4 bases, leaving 8 bases of the junction unmatched. Per the germline V gene, CDR1 is MNHEY and CDR2 is SMNVEV (reference sequence). This CDR3 contains 16 residues. The CDR3 region is CASSSLSGRGGETQYF. DNA for the CDR3: TGTGCCAGCAGTTCCCTTAGCGGGAGGGGCGGAGAGACCCAGTACTTC.

This clonotype was counted only a few times. The chain recombines TRBV5-1 with TRBJ2-5, with 7 bases lining up with TRBD2. The length of the CDR3 is 14 residues. With 5 bases clipped from V and 0 bases from J, the junction kept 4 bases outside the gene matches. Germline V CDR1 and CDR2: SGHRS, YFSETQ. CDR3 amino acids: CASSSLADQETQYF. DNA of the CDR3: TGCGCCAGCAGTTCCCTAGCGGACCAAGAGACCCAGTACTTC.